These T cell receptor beta chains were read from a single sample in a study of blood T cell repertoires in COVID-19. Data came from immunoSEQ multiplex PCR; TCRdb stores just in-frame clones and leaves some out. The sample shows some 130,000 clones, less than 90% of them seen only once. The sample consisted of PBMCs or T cells enriched from blood (not recorded which). These receptors came from a woman aged 45-60 years who had recovered from COVID-19. CDR3s include the opening cysteine and the closing phenylalanine or tryptophan. The order of the fields is V gene, D gene, J gene, clone size, CDR3 DNA, CDR3 protein. A D gene is named only where the DNA matches it firmly. Some rows have no size entry. The others give once, few or many, or a class for an expanded clone.

V gene: TRBV5-5
D gene: TRBD1
J gene: TRBJ2-7
clone size: -
CDR3 DNA: TGTGCCAGCAGCTTAGGGACAGGGGGTGACGAGCAGTACTTC
CDR3 protein: CASSLGTGGDEQYF

V gene: TRBV11-1
D gene: TRBD1
J gene: TRBJ2-7
clone size: -
CDR3 DNA: TGTGCCAGCAGCTTGGGCAGGGGGTACGAGCAGTACTTC
CDR3 protein: CASSLGRGYEQYF

V gene: TRBV23-1
D gene: TRBD1
J gene: TRBJ1-5
clone size: -
CDR3 DNA: TGCGCCAGCAGTCAATGTCCCCGAGGACAGGGGGTCGTGGGCAATCAGCCCCAGCATTTT
CDR3 protein: CASSQCPRGQGVVGNQPQHF

V gene: TRBV10-2
D gene: -
J gene: TRBJ1-5
clone size: -
CDR3 DNA: TGCGCCAGCAGTGATTCAGGACATTGGGGTCAGCCCCAGCATTTT
CDR3 protein: CASSDSGHWGQPQHF

V gene: TRBV13
D gene: -
J gene: TRBJ2-3
clone size: -
CDR3 DNA: TGTGCCAGCAGCCCGCCAGGTAGCACAGATACGCAGTATTTT
CDR3 protein: CASSPPGSTDTQYF

V gene: TRBV24-1
D gene: -
J gene: TRBJ2-2
clone size: -
CDR3 DNA: TGTGCCACCAGTGATTCACCGGGACAAGGCTTGAACACCGGGGAGCTGTTTTTT
CDR3 protein: CATSDSPGQGLNTGELFF

V gene: TRBV7-3
D gene: -
J gene: TRBJ2-3
clone size: once
CDR3 DNA: TGTGCCAGCAGCCCCCAACTAGCCGCAGATACGCAGTATTTT
CDR3 protein: CASSPQLAADTQYF

V gene: TRBV19
D gene: -
J gene: TRBJ1-2
clone size: -
CDR3 DNA: TGTGCCAGTAGTATCCGTGCAGGGTTCGGGGGTGGCTACACCTTC
CDR3 protein: CASSIRAGFGGGYTF

V gene: TRBV19
D gene: -
J gene: TRBJ1-2
clone size: -
CDR3 DNA: TGTGCCAGTAGTGGCCGGGACACTCTAAGACGCGGCTACACCTTC
CDR3 protein: CASSGRDTLRRGYTF

V gene: TRBV6-5
D gene: -
J gene: TRBJ1-2
clone size: -
CDR3 DNA: TGTGCCAGCAGTTACGAAGGGGGAACTCGGGGCTACACCTTC
CDR3 protein: CASSYEGGTRGYTF

V gene: TRBV6-4
D gene: TRBD1
J gene: TRBJ2-1
clone size: -
CDR3 DNA: TGTGCCAGCAGTGACTCCGGGACAGGGGGCAATGAGCAGTTCTTC
CDR3 protein: CASSDSGTGGNEQFF

V gene: TRBV6-5
D gene: TRBD2
J gene: TRBJ2-7
clone size: -
CDR3 DNA: TGTGCCAGCAGTAACCAGCGGGGGGCCTACGAGCAGTACTTC
CDR3 protein: CASSNQRGAYEQYF

V gene: TRBV5-8
D gene: -
J gene: TRBJ1-4
clone size: -
CDR3 DNA: TGTGCCAGCAGCCGTGACGGAGCAACTAATGAAAAACTGTTTTTT
CDR3 protein: CASSRDGATNEKLFF

V gene: TRBV7-8
D gene: -
J gene: TRBJ1-1
clone size: once
CDR3 DNA: TGTGCCAGCAGCTTAGTGTCGGGGAACACTGAAGCTTTCTTT
CDR3 protein: CASSLVSGNTEAFF

V gene: TRBV3-1/TRBV3-2
D gene: TRBD2
J gene: TRBJ2-1
clone size: -
CDR3 DNA: TGTGCCAGCAGCCAACAGCGTGGCCAGCGGGATTACAATGAGCAGTTCTTC
CDR3 protein: CASSQQRGQRDYNEQFF

V gene: TRBV19
D gene: TRBD1
J gene: TRBJ1-6
clone size: -
CDR3 DNA: TGTGCCAGTAGAACAGGGGGCATCGGGGGCGTTGCACCCCTCCACTTT
CDR3 protein: CASRTGGIGGVAPLHF